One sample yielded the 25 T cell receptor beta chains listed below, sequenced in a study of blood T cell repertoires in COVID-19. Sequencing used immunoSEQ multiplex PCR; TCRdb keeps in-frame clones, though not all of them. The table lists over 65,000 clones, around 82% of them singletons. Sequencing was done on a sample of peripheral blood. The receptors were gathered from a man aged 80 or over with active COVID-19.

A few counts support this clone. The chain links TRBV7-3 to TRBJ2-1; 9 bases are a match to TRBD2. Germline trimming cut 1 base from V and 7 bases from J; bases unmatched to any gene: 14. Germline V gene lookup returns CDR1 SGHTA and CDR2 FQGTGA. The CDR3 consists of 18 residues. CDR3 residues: CASSLIWGREGSVNEQFF. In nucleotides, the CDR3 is TGTGCCAGCAGCTTAATTTGGGGGCGGGAGGGCTCTGTTAATGAGCAGTTCTTC.

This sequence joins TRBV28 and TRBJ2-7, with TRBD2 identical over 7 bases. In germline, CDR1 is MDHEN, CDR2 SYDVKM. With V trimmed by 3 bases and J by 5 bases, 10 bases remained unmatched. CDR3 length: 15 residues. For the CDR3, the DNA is TGTGCCAGCAGTTTTGTCGGCGGGAGTAGGAACGAGCAGTACTTC. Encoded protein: CASSFVGGSRNEQYF.

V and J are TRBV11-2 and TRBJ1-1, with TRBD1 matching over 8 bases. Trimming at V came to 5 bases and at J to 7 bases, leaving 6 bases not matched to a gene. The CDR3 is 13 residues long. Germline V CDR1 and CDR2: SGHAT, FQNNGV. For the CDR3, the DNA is TGTGCCAGCAGCCCCAGGGGGCCAGATGAAGCTTTCTTT. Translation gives CASSPRGPDEAFF.

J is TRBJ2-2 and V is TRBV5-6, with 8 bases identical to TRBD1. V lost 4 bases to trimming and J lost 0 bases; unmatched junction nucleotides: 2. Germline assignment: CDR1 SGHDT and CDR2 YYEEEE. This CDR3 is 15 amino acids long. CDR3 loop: CASSTGQANTGELFF. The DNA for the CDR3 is TGTGCCAGCAGCACGGGACAGGCGAACACCGGGGAGCTGTTTTTT.

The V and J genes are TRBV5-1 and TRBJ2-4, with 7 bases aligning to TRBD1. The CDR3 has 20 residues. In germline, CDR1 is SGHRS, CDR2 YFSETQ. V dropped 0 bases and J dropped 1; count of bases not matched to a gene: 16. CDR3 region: CASSLVDGTDTGLAKNIQYF. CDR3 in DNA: TGCGCCAGCAGCTTGGTAGATGGGACAGACACAGGACTGGCCAAAAACATTCAGTACTTC. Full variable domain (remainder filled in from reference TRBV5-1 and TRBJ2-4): KAGVTQTPRYLIKTRGQQVTLSCSPISGHRSVSWYQQTPGQGLQFLFEYFSETQRNKGNFPGRFSGRQFSNSRSEMNVSTLELGDSALYLCASSLVDGTDTGLAKNIQYFGAGTRLSVL.

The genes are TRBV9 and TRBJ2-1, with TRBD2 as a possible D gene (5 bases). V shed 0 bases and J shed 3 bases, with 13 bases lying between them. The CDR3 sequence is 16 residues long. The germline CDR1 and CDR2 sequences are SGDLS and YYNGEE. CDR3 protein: CASSVEGRTYYNEQFF. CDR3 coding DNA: TGTGCCAGCAGCGTAGAAGGACGGACTTACTACAATGAGCAGTTCTTC.

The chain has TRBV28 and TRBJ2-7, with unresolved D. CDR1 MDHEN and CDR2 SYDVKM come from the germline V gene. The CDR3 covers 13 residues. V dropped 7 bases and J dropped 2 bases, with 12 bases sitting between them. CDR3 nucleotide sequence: TGTGCCAGCACCACACTACATGCCTACGAGCAGTACTTC. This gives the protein CASTTLHAYEQYF.

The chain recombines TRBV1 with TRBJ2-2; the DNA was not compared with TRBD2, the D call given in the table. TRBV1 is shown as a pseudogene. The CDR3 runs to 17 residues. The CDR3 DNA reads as TGCACCAGCAGCCAAGAACCAGCGGGGGTAAACACCGGGGAGCTGTTTTTT. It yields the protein CTSSQEPAGVNTGELFF.

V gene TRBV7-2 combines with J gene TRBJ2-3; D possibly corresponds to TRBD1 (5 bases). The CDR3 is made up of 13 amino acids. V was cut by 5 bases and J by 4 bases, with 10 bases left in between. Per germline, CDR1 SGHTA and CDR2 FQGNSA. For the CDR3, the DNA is TGTGCCAGCAGCCCGGTACAGGCAGATACGCAGTATTTT. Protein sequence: CASSPVQADTQYF.

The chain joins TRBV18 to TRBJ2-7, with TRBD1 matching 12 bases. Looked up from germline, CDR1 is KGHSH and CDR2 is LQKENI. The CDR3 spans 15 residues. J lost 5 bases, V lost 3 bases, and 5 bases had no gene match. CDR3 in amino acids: CASSPFGTGGHEQYF. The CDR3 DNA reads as TGTGCCAGCTCACCGTTCGGGACAGGGGGCCACGAGCAGTACTTC.

The CDR3 region is CASSLVRDRAPAFF. The CDR3, as DNA: TGTGCCAGCAGCTTAGTAAGGGACAGGGCGCCAGCTTTCTTT. V usage is TRBV7-2 and J usage is TRBJ1-1; 9 bases agree with TRBD1. The J segment lost 10 bases and the V segment lost 1 base, leaving 7 bases of the junction unmatched. The CDR3 covers 14 residues. Looked up from germline, CDR1 is SGHTA and CDR2 is FQGNSA.

The CDR3 here is CASAADRGTEAFF. DNA of the CDR3: TGTGCCAGCGCCGCGGACAGGGGAACTGAAGCTTTCTTT. V gene TRBV7-2 combines with J gene TRBJ1-1; TRBD1 agrees at 9 bases. With 8 bases clipped from V and 5 bases from J, the junction kept 6 bases outside the gene matches. Germline V lookup: CDR1 SGHTA, CDR2 FQGNSA. The CDR3 totals 13 residues. The variable domain in full, with the rest retrieved from reference TRBV7-2 and TRBJ1-1, is GAGVSQSPSNKVTEKGKDVELRCDPISGHTALYWYRQSLGQGLEFLIYFQGNSAPDKSGLPSDRFSAERTGGSVSTLTIQRTQQEDSAVYLCASAADRGTEAFFGQGTRLTVV.

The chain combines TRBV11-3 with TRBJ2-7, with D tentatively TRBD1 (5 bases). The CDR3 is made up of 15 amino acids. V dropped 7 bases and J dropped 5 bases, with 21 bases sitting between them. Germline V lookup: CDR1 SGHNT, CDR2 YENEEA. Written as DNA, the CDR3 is TGTGCCAGCACCCCTCAAGGGGAAGAGACCGACGAGCAGTACTTC. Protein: CASTPQGEETDEQYF.

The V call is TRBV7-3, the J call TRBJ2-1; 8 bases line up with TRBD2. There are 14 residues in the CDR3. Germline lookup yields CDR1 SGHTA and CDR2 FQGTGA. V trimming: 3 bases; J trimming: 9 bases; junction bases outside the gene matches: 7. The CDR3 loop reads CASSLSAGVGEQFF. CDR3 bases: TGTGCCAGCAGCTTGTCAGCGGGGGTAGGTGAGCAGTTCTTC.

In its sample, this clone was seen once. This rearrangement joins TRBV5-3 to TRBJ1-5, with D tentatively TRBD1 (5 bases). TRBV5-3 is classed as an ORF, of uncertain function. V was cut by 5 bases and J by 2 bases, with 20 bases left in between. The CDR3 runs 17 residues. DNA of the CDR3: TGTGCCAGAAGTTCTTATCCAGGGTTTAAGGGCAATCAGCCCCAGCATTTT. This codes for CARSSYPGFKGNQPQHF.

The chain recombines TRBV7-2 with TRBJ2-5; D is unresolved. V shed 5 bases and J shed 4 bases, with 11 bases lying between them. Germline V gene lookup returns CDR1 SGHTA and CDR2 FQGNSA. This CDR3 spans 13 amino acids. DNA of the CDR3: TGTGCCAGCAGCGTCTCAGGTGGAGAGACCCAGTACTTC. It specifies CASSVSGGETQYF.

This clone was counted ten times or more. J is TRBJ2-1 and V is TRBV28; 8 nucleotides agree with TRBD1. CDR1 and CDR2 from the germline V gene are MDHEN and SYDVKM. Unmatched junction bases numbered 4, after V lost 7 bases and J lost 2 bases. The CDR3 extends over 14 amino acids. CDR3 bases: TGTGCCAGCAAGATACAGGGGGCCTACAATGAGCAGTTCTTC. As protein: CASKIQGAYNEQFF.

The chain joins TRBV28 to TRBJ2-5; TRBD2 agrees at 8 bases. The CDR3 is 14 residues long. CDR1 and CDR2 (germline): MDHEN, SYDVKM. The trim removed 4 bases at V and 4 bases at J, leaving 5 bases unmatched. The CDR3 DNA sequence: TGTGCCAGCAGTTCCCTGGCGGGAGGAGAGACCCAGTACTTC. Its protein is CASSSLAGGETQYF. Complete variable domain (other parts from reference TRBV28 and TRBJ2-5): DVKVTQSSRYLVKRTGEKVFLECVQDMDHENMFWYRQDPGLGLRLIYFSYDVKMKEKGDIPEGYSVSREKKERFSLILESASTNQTSMYLCASSSLAGGETQYFGPGTRLLVL.

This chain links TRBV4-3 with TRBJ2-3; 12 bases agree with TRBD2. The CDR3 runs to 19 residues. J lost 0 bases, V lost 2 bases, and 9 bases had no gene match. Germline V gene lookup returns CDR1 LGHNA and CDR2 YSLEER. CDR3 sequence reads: CASSQRVTSGGSSTDTQYF. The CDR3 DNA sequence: TGCGCCAGCAGCCAAAGGGTGACTAGCGGGGGCTCAAGCACAGATACGCAGTATTTT.

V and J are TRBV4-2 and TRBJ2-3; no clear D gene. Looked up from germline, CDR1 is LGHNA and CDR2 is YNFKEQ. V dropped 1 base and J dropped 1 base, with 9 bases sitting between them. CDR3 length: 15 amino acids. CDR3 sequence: CASSQGRTGTDTQYF. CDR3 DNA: TGTGCCAGCAGCCAAGGAAGAACAGGCACAGATACGCAGTATTTT.

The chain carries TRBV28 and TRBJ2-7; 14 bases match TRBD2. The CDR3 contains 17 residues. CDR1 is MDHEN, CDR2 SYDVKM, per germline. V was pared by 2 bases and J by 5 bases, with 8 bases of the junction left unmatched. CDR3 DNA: TGTGCCAGCAGTTTACCCGAGGGACTAGCGGGAGATGACGAGCAGTACTTC. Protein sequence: CASSLPEGLAGDDEQYF.

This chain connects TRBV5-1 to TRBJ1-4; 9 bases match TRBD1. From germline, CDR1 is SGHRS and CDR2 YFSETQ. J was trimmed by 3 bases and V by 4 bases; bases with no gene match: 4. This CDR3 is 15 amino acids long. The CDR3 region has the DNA TGCGCCAGCAGCACACAGGGGGCTTCTAATGAAAAACTGTTTTTT. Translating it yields CASSTQGASNEKLFF.

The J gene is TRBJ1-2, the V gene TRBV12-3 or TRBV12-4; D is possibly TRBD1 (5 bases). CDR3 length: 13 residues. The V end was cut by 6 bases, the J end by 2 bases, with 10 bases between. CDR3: CASRPDKNYGYTF. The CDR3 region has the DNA TGTGCCAGCAGGCCGGACAAAAACTATGGCTACACCTTC.

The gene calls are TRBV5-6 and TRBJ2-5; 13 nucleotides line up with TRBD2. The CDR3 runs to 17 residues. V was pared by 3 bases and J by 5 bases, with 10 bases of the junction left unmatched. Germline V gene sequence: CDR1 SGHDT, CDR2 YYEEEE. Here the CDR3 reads CASSSSRLAGGRETQYF. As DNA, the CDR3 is TGTGCCAGCAGCTCGAGTCGACTAGCGGGAGGACGGGAGACCCAGTACTTC.

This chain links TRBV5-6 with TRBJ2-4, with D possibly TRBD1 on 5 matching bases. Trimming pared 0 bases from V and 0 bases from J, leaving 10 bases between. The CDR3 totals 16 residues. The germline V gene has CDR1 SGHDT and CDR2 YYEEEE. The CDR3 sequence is CASSLGQGLAKNIQYF. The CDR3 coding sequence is TGTGCCAGCAGCTTGGGCCAGGGTCTAGCCAAAAACATTCAGTACTTC.